Sequencing of this T cell receptor (beta chain) was carried out in a study of cytomegalovirus exposure and HLA in healthy donors. Notes on the study in general: Presence/absence analyses supposed approximately even sequencing depth among donors. Usually a TCR sequence was rare, but some public TCRs were found in many donors. When analyzed later, a missense DCLRE1C variant was found to be linked to TCR beta V- and J-gene trimming. Listed as cytomegalovirus-associated were 150 to 200 TCR beta chains.

CDR1 and CDR2 from the germline V gene are SGHTA and FQGTGA. The V and J ends lost 5 bases and 3 bases, in that order; junction bases with no gene match: 5. The CDR3 is made up of 15 amino acids. The PCR ran on 60 Vbeta and 13 Jbeta primers. Measured with immunoSEQ multiplex PCR; TCRdb has only the in-frame clones, and not every one. The sample lists 90,000 to 100,000 clones; 60% to 80% were seen once. Comments on this clone: What it binds is unknown.

The rearrangement joins TRBV7-3 to TRBJ2-1, with TRBD1 matching 9 bases. The sample was PBMCs. The sequence came from a female donor in good health and CMV-seronegative. The CDR3, as DNA: TGTGCCAGCAGCCCAGGACAGGGGAACTACAATGAGCAGTTCTTC. It specifies CASSPGQGNYNEQFF.